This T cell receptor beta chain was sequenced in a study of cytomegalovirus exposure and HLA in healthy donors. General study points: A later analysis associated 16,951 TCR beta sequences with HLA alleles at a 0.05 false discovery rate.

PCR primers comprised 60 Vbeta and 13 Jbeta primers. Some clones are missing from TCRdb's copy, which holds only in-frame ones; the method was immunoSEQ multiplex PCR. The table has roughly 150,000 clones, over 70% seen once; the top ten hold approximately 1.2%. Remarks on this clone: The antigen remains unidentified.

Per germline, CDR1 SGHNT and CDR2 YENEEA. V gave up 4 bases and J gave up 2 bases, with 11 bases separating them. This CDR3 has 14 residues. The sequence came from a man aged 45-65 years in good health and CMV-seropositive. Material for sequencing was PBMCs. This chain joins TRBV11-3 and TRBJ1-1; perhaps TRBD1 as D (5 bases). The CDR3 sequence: CASSSRGDNTEAFF. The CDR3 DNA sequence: TGTGCCAGCAGCTCCCGGGGGGATAACACTGAAGCTTTCTTT.